The clone carrying this TCR beta chain came up a few times. Its antigen remains unknown. The sample is drawn from a study of T cells after yellow fever vaccination. At the level of the study: It was SMART-Seq v4 Ultra Low Input that prepared the fractions with low cell numbers.

Findings and caveats of the study: Detected again after the booster were most primary-vaccination clones, at 96% CD4 and 80% to 90% CD8. Some clonotypes, a small share, were shared between CD4 and CD8 compartments.

The CDR3 covers 12 residues. CDR1 is DFQATT, CDR2 SNEGSKA, per germline (reference sequence). Trimming took off 1 base at V and 6 bases at J, with 9 bases between the two ends. The study made its TCR cDNA through 5'RACE template switching. That step introduced a universal primer site along with UMIs. In TCRdb, the 5' RACE reads were re-called with MiXCR into one record per CDR3 protein. In the table there are about 300,000 distinct CDR3 sequences, approximately 3.9% of which are singletons. The source of this sequence is a man aged 18 to 29 who received the YFV17D yellow fever vaccine. This sequence joins TRBV20-1 and TRBJ1-1; no firm D call. Source: PBMCs, taken 5 days after the yellow fever booster vaccination. The CDR3 loop reads CSARARTSEAFF. CDR3 bases: TGCAGTGCTAGAGCCCGGACCTCTGAAGCTTTCTTT.